The 20 T cell receptor beta chains presented below share a single source sample, sequenced in a study of blood T cell repertoires in COVID-19. Produced via immunoSEQ multiplex PCR; TCRdb's table is partial and in-frame only. The data show around 40,000 clones, roughly nine tenths seen once. Material for sequencing was peripheral blood. Receptors were obtained from a man under 40 with active or convalescent COVID-19.

The J gene is TRBJ2-3, the V gene TRBV2; 7 positions agree with TRBD2. Germline loops: CDR1 SNHLY, CDR2 FYNNEI. This CDR3 contains 16 residues. The J segment lost 0 bases and the V segment lost 7 bases, leaving 10 bases of the junction unmatched. CDR3 nucleotides: TGTGCCAGCACCCTAGGGGTACTAGCGAGCACAGATACGCAGTATTTT. It encodes CASTLGVLASTDTQYF.

The V and J genes are TRBV2 and TRBJ2-1; D possibly corresponds to TRBD2 (6 bases). The CDR3 contains 15 residues. From germline, CDR1 is SNHLY and CDR2 FYNNEI. V lost 2 bases and J lost 4, with 12 bases in between. CDR3 amino acids: CASSERGGIYNEQFF. The CDR3 nucleotides read TGTGCCAGCAGTGAACGGGGCGGGATTTACAATGAGCAGTTCTTC.

The chain links TRBV5-1 to TRBJ2-5, with TRBD1 as a possible D gene (5 bases). With 0 bases removed from V and 2 bases from J, the gap between germline ends came to 5 bases. This CDR3 spans 13 amino acids. CDR1 is SGHRS and CDR2 is YFSETQ in the germline V gene. This CDR3 reads CASSLGTQETQYF. The CDR3 DNA sequence: TGCGCCAGCAGCTTGGGGACACAAGAGACCCAGTACTTC.

The genes are TRBV30 and TRBJ2-1; D unclear. The CDR3 is made up of 11 amino acids. Trimming removed 1 base from V and 14 bases from J, with 12 bases in between. Germline V gene lookup returns CDR1 GTSNPN and CDR2 SVGIG (reference sequence). The CDR3 nucleotides are TGTGCCTGGAGTGGGAGTAACGTGAAGTTCTTC. Translation gives CAWSGSNVKFF.

The chain recombines TRBV6-5 with TRBJ1-3, with 9 nucleotides matching TRBD1. The junction had 4 bases not matched to a gene; V was cut back by 6 bases and J by 1 base. This CDR3 is 15 amino acids long. The germline CDR1 and CDR2 sequences are MNHEY and SVGAGI. The CDR3 reads CASRDRGSSGNTIYF. The CDR3 DNA sequence: TGTGCCAGCAGGGACAGGGGATCTTCTGGAAACACCATATATTTT.

The chain links TRBV7-2 to TRBJ1-5, with TRBD1 identical over 9 bases. This CDR3 has 16 amino acids. V was pared by 6 bases and J by 3 bases, with 9 bases of the junction left unmatched. CDR1 and CDR2 from the germline V gene are SGHTA and FQGNSA. CDR3 nucleotide sequence: TGTGCCAGCAGATATACCGGGACAGGGCCCAATCAGCCCCAGCATTTT. Translated: CASRYTGTGPNQPQHF.

The CDR3 spells CASSSGQGSNTGELFF. In DNA, the CDR3 is TGTGCCAGCAGTTCGGGACAGGGGTCGAACACCGGGGAGCTGTTTTTT. The V call is TRBV27, the J call TRBJ2-2; 10 positions match TRBD1. The germline gives CDR1 MNHEY, CDR2 SMNVEV (reference sequence). The CDR3 is 16 amino acids. After removal of 4 bases from V and 0 bases from J, the junction contained 2 bases not matched to a gene.

The genes are TRBV3-1 (or the pseudogene TRBV3-2) and TRBJ1-6, with 9 bases that match TRBD1. With V trimmed by 1 base and J by 9 bases, 4 bases remained unmatched. Germline V CDR1 and CDR2: LGHDT, YNNKEL (reference sequence). This CDR3 region has 15 residues. CDR3 region: CASSQGQGEGSPLHF. CDR3 coding DNA: TGTGCCAGCAGCCAAGGACAGGGGGAGGGTTCACCCCTCCACTTT.

The chain uses TRBV11-3 and TRBJ2-2; tentatively, D is TRBD2 (6 bases). Germline loops: CDR1 SGHNT, CDR2 YENEEA. The CDR3 runs 17 residues. The germline V and J ends were trimmed by 0 bases and 3 bases, with 14 bases remaining between them. The CDR3 bases are TGTGCCAGCAGCTTAGATAGCAGGGCGGGGTACACCGGGGAGCTGTTTTTT. Amino acid sequence: CASSLDSRAGYTGELFF.

V and J are TRBV2 and TRBJ2-7; D gene uncertain. The germline V and J ends were trimmed by 7 bases and 1 base, with 11 bases remaining between them. The germline V gene encodes CDR1 SNHLY and CDR2 FYNNEI. The CDR3 has 13 amino acids. This CDR3 reads CASKPYKSYEQYV. The CDR3 DNA reads TGTGCCAGCAAGCCATATAAGTCCTACGAGCAGTACGTC.

In its sample, this clone was seen a few times. The chain recombines TRBV7-8 with TRBJ2-7, with 8 bases lining up with TRBD1. The CDR3 is 15 amino acids. Losses at the gene ends were 4 bases for V and 5 bases for J; bases not matched to a gene: 10. Germline V gene data show CDR1 as SGHVS and CDR2 as FQNEAQ. CDR3 region: CASSWATGERDEQYF. The DNA for the CDR3 is TGTGCCAGCAGCTGGGCGACAGGGGAACGCGACGAGCAGTACTTC.

The rearrangement joins TRBV12-2 to TRBJ2-7; TRBD1 is the table's D call, not checked against the DNA. TRBV12-2 corresponds to a pseudogene. The CDR3 extends over 17 amino acids. This CDR3 reads CASRLVLGRQGNYEQYF. Here the CDR3 DNA reads TGTGCAAGTCGCTTAGTTCTCGGGAGACAGGGGAACTACGAGCAGTACTTC.

This chain links TRBV5-5 with TRBJ2-7; 7 bases align to TRBD1. This CDR3 spans 16 amino acids. Germline V CDR1 and CDR2: SGHKS, YYEKEE (reference sequence). V was clipped by 1 base and J by 3 bases; unmatched bases: 10. This CDR3 is CASSLPHRQGGYEQYF. CDR3 DNA: TGTGCCAGCAGCTTGCCCCATCGACAGGGCGGCTACGAGCAGTACTTC.

The chain carries TRBV4-1 and TRBJ2-7, with 12 bases identical to TRBD2. The V and J ends lost 3 bases and 1 base, in that order; junction bases with no gene match: 1. Germline V gene data show CDR1 as MGHRA and CDR2 as YSYEKL. CDR3 length: 15 amino acids. CDR3 sequence: CASSHGLAGSYEQYV. The CDR3 DNA reads as TGCGCCAGCAGCCACGGACTAGCGGGATCCTACGAGCAGTACGTC.

The chain uses TRBV6-1 and TRBJ1-2; perhaps TRBD1 as D (5 bases). The CDR3 spans 14 residues. The germline CDR1 and CDR2 sequences are MNHNS and SASEGT. Deletions cut 2 bases from V and 3 bases from J, with 10 bases between. The CDR3 DNA reads as TGTGCCAGCAGTGAAAACCAGGGTGACTATGGCTACACCTTC. Amino acid sequence: CASSENQGDYGYTF.

The genes are TRBV9 and TRBJ1-6; 9 positions agree with TRBD1. This CDR3 region has 15 residues. Looked up from germline, CDR1 is SGDLS and CDR2 is YYNGEE. With 4 bases clipped from V and 7 bases from J, the junction kept 6 bases outside the gene matches. CDR3 residues: CASSPGQGPNSPLHF. For the CDR3, the DNA is TGTGCCAGCAGCCCCGGACAGGGGCCAAATTCACCCCTCCACTTT.

A note on this clone: At one end the junction does not follow the germline gene, possibly because of a read error. V is TRBV2 and J is TRBJ2-1; D gene uncertain. Germline-derived CDR1 and CDR2 are SNHLY and FYNNEI. The CDR3 totals 14 residues. The CDR3 DNA reads as TGTGCCAGCAATGAAGCCGACTTGTACAATGAGCAGTTCTTC. Translated, it gives CASNEADLYNEQFF.

This clone was detected a few times. This chain links TRBV2 with TRBJ2-3; D is uncertain. The CDR3 is made up of 16 amino acids. V lost 1 base and J 0 bases, leaving 11 bases between the germline ends. In germline, CDR1 is SNHLY, CDR2 FYNNEI. The CDR3 here is CASSEGFVGSTDTQYF. CDR3 nucleotides: TGTGCCAGCAGTGAAGGTTTCGTGGGCAGCACAGATACGCAGTATTTT.

This chain uses TRBV7-8 with TRBJ2-5; tentatively, D is TRBD2 (5 bases). The CDR3 consists of 14 residues. Germline CDR1 is SGHVS and CDR2 is FQNEAQ. The V and J ends lost 5 bases and 5 bases respectively, with 15 bases between them. The CDR3 loop is CASSLRIPGETQYF. The CDR3 bases are TGTGCCAGCAGCCTGCGAATCCCGGGGGAGACCCAGTACTTC.

The gene calls are TRBV3-1 (or the pseudogene TRBV3-2) and TRBJ1-3; D not certain. Germline assignment: CDR1 LGHDT and CDR2 YNNKEL (reference sequence). The CDR3 is made up of 19 amino acids. Trimming removed 0 bases at V and 0 bases at J, with 18 bases between. CDR3 amino acids: CASSQEYPSQITSGNTIYF. DNA of the CDR3: TGTGCCAGCAGCCAAGAATATCCCTCACAAATTACCTCTGGAAACACCATATATTTT.